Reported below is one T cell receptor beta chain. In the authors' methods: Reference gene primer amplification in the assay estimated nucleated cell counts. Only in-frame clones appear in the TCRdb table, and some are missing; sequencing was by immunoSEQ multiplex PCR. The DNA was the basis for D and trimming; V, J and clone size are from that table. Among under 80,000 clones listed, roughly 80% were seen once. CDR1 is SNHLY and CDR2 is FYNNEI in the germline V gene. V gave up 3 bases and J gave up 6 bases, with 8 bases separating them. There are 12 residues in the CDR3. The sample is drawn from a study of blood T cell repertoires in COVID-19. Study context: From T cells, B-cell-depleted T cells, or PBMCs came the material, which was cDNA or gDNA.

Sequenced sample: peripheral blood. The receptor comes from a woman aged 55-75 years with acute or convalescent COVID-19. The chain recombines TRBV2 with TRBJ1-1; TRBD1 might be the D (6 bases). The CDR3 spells CASSDQGPEAFF. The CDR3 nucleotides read TGTGCCAGCAGTGATCAGGGGCCTGAAGCTTTCTTT.